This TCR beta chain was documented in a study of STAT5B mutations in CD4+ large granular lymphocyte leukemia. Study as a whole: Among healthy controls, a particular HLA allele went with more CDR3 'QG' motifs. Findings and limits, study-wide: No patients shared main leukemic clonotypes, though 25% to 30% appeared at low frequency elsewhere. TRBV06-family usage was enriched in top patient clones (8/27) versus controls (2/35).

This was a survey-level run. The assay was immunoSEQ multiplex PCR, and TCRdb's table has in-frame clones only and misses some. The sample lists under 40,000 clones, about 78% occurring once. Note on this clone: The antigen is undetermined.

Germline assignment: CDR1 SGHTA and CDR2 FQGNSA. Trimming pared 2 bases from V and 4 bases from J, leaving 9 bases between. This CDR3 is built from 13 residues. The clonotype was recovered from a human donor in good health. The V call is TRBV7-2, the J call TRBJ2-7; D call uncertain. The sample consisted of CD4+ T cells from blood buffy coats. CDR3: CASSLSWRYEQYF. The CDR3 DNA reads TGTGCCAGCAGCTTAAGTTGGCGGTACGAGCAGTACTTC.